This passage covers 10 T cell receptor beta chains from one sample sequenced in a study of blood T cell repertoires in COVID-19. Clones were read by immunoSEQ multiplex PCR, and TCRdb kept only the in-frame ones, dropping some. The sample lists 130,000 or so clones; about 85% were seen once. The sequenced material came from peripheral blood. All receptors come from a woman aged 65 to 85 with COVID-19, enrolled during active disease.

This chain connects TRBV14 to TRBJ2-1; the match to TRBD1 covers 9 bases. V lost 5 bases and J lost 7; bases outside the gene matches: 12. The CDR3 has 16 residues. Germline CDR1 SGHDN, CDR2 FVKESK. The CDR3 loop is CASSTNGTGRLNEQFF. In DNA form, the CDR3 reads TGTGCCAGCAGCACGAACGGGACAGGGCGCCTTAATGAGCAGTTCTTC. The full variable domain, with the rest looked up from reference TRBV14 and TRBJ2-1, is EAGVTQFPSHSVIEKGQTVTLRCDPISGHDNLYWYRRVMGKEIKFLLHFVKESKQDESGMPNNRFLAERTGGTYSTLKVQPAELEDSGVYFCASSTNGTGRLNEQFFGPGTRLTVL.

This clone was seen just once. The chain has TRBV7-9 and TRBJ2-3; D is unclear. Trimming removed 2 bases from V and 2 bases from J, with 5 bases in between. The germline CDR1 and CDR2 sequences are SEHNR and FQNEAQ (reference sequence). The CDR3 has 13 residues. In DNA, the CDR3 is TGTGCCAGCAGCTTATCCTTCACAGATACGCAGTATTTT. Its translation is CASSLSFTDTQYF.

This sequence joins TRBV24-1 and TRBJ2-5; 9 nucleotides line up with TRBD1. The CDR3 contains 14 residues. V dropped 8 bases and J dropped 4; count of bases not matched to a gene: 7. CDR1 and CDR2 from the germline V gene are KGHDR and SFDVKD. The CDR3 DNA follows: TGTGCCACCATTAGACAGGGGGGCTTAGAGACCCAGTACTTC. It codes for CATIRQGGLETQYF.

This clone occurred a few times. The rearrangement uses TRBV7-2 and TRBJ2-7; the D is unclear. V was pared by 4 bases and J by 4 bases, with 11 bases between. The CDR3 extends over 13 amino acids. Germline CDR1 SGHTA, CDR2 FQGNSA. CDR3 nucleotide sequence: TGTGCCAGCAGCTCCCCAATTTTGTACGAGCAGTACTTC. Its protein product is CASSSPILYEQYF. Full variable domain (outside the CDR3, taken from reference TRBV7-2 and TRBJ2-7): GAGVSQSPSNKVTEKGKDVELRCDPISGHTALYWYRQSLGQGLEFLIYFQGNSAPDKSGLPSDRFSAERTGGSVSTLTIQRTQQEDSAVYLCASSSPILYEQYFGPGTRLTVT.

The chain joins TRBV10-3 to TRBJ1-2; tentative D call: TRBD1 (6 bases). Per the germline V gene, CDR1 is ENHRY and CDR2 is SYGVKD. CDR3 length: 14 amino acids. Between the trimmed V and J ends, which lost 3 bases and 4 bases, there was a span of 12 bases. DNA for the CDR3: TGTGCCATCAGTGAACAGGGCTCTATCTATGGCTACACCTTC. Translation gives CAISEQGSIYGYTF.

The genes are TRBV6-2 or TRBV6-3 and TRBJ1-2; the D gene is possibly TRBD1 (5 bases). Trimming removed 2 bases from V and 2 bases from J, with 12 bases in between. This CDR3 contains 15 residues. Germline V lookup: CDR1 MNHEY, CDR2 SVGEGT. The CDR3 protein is CASSYGGGRNYGYTF. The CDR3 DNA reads TGTGCCAGCAGTTACGGCGGGGGGAGGAACTATGGCTACACCTTC.

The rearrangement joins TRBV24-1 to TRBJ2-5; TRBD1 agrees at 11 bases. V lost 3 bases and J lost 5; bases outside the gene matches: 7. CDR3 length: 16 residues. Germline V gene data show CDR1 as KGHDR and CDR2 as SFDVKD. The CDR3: CATSDHGQGARETQYF. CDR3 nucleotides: TGTGCCACCAGTGATCATGGACAGGGGGCCCGGGAGACCCAGTACTTC.

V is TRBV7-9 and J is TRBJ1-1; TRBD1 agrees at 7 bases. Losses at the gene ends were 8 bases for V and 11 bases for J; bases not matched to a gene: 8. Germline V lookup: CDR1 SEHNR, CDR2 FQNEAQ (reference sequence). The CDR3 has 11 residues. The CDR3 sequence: CASGRGQRAFF. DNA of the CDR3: TGTGCCAGCGGGCGGGGACAGCGGGCTTTCTTT.

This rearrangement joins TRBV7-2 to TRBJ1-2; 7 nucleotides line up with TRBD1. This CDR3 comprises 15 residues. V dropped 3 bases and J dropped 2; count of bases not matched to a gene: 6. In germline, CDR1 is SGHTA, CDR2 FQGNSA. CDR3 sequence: CASSLKTGPNYGYTF. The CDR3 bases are TGTGCCAGCAGCTTGAAGACAGGGCCAAACTATGGCTACACCTTC.

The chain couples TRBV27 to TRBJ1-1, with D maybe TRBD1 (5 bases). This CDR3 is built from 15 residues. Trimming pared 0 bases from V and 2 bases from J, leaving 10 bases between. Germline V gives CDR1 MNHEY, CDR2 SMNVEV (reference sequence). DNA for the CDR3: TGTGCCAGCAGTTTATCGTGGGGCGGAAACACTGAAGCTTTCTTT. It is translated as CASSLSWGGNTEAFF.